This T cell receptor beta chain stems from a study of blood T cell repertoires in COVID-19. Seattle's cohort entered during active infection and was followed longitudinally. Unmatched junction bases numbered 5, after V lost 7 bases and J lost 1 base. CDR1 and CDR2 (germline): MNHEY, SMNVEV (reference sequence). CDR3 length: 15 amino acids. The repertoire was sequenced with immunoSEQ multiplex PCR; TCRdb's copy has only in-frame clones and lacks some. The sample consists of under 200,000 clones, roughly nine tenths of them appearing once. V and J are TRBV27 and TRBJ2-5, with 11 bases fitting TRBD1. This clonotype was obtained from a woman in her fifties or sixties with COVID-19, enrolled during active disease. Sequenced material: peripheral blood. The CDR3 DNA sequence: TGTGCCAGCAACCCAGGGACAGGGGGCCAAGAGACCCAGTACTTC. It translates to CASNPGTGGQETQYF.